These 31 T cell receptor beta chains were sequenced from one sample in a study of OX40 agonist ivuxolimab in advanced cancers. Method: immunoSEQ multiplex PCR; TCRdb's copy keeps in-frame clones and lacks some. The table shows 85,000 to 100,000 clones, with around 85% occurring only once. The sample was CD4+ or CD8+ T cells sorted from blood, taken in a trial of the OX40 agonist ivuxolimab. The receptors come from an adult with an advanced solid tumor such as melanoma, head and neck, liver or kidney cancer.

The chain links TRBV11-2 to TRBJ2-1; TRBD2 agrees at 11 bases. Germline assignment: CDR1 SGHAT and CDR2 FQNNGV. After removal of 7 bases from V and 3 bases from J, the junction contained 5 bases not matched to a gene. The CDR3 totals 15 residues. The DNA for the CDR3 is TGTGCCAGCATTCTAGGGACTAGCGGCTACAATGAGCAGTTCTTC. Its protein product is CASILGTSGYNEQFF.

The chain is built from TRBV4-1 and TRBJ1-4; the D is unclear. Germline CDR1 MGHRA, CDR2 YSYEKL. The CDR3 length is 16 residues. V lost 4 bases to trimming and J lost 0 bases, with 12 bases between them. CDR3 nucleotides: TGCGCCAGCAGCCCTGGGCTCACCGCAACTAATGAAAAACTGTTTTTT. It is translated as CASSPGLTATNEKLFF.

The chain is built from TRBV7-9 and TRBJ2-7; D is unclear. Trimming removed 6 bases from V and 4 bases from J, with 4 bases in between. The CDR3 loop spans 10 amino acids. Germline V gives CDR1 SEHNR, CDR2 FQNEAQ (reference sequence). CDR3 sequence reads: CASSPYEQYF. CDR3 bases: TGTGCCAGCAGTCCTTACGAGCAGTACTTC.

The chain is built from TRBV19 and TRBJ2-7; a weak D match, TRBD2 (7 bases). The CDR3 has 15 residues. Between the trimmed V and J ends, which lost 0 bases and 2 bases, there was a span of 11 bases. The germline CDR1 and CDR2 sequences are LNHDA and SQIVND (reference sequence). CDR3 bases: TGTGCCAGTAGTATAGACGGGGGGCAGGCCTACGAGCAGTACTTC. It translates to CASSIDGGQAYEQYF.

This clone has a handful of counts. CDR3 coding DNA: TGTGCCAGCAGCTTGGGGGGTTTCTTT. This gives the protein CASSLGGFF. The chain links TRBV7-4 to TRBJ1-1; maybe TRBD1 (5 bases). The V gene lost 3 bases and the J gene lost 13 bases, with 6 bases spanning the gap. This CDR3 contains 9 residues. Germline V gene lookup returns CDR1 SGHVT and CDR2 SQSDAQ. The variable domain in full, completed from reference TRBV7-4 and TRBJ1-1, reads GAGVSQSPRYKVAKRGRDVALRCDSISGHVTLYWYRQTLGQGSEVLTYSQSDAQRDKSGRPSGRFSAERPERSVSTLKIQRTEQGDSAVYLCASSLGGFFGQGTRLTVV.

The rearrangement joins TRBV19 to TRBJ2-2; 8 nucleotides match TRBD2. Germline trimming cut 3 bases from V and 0 bases from J; bases unmatched to any gene: 3. The CDR3 contains 16 residues. Per germline, CDR1 LNHDA and CDR2 SQIVND (reference sequence). The CDR3 nucleotides are TGTGCCAGTAGTATCGAAGCGGGGGCGAACACCGGGGAGCTGTTTTTT. Translating gives CASSIEAGANTGELFF. Looking up the rest from reference TRBV19 and TRBJ2-2 gives the full variable domain: DGGITQSPKYLFRKEGQNVTLSCEQNLNHDAMYWYRQDPGQGLRLIYYSQIVNDFQKGDIAEGYSVSREKKESFPLTVTSAQKNPTAFYLCASSIEAGANTGELFFGEGSRLTVL.

V and J are TRBV28 and TRBJ2-1, with D possibly being TRBD2 (6 bases). Germline assignment: CDR1 MDHEN and CDR2 SYDVKM. The CDR3 length is 15 residues. V was shortened by 2 bases and J by 6 bases, with 14 bases between the two germline ends. The chain's CDR3 is CASSLRRDFVNEQFF. The CDR3 region has the DNA TGTGCCAGCAGTTTAAGGCGGGATTTCGTCAATGAGCAGTTCTTC. The full variable domain, rest sourced from reference TRBV28 and TRBJ2-1, is DVKVTQSSRYLVKRTGEKVFLECVQDMDHENMFWYRQDPGLGLRLIYFSYDVKMKEKGDIPEGYSVSREKKERFSLILESASTNQTSMYLCASSLRRDFVNEQFFGPGTRLTVL.

The rearrangement uses TRBV5-8 and TRBJ2-1; 16 positions match TRBD2. The CDR3 is 15 amino acids. The junction had 5 bases not matched to a gene; V was cut back by 4 bases and J by 10 bases. CDR1 is SGHTS, CDR2 YDEGEE, per germline. The DNA for the CDR3 is TGTGCCAGCAGCGGAGGGACTAGCGGGAGGGTAGAGCAGTTCTTC. It codes for CASSGGTSGRVEQFF.

This clone was seen a handful of times. The chain is built from TRBV9 and TRBJ1-6; weak D call: TRBD1 (6 bases). The CDR3 contains 14 residues. The germline V and J ends were trimmed by 3 bases and 9 bases, with 13 bases remaining between them. CDR1 SGDLS and CDR2 YYNGEE come from the germline V gene. The CDR3 DNA sequence: TGTGCCAGCAGCGCCCAGACAGGCGTTTCACCCCTCCACTTT. Translating it yields CASSAQTGVSPLHF.

The chain links TRBV6-6 to TRBJ1-4; a possible D gene is TRBD1 (5 bases). Germline CDR1 and CDR2: MNHNY and SVGAGI (reference sequence). Trimming took off 5 bases at V and 4 bases at J, with 11 bases between the two ends. This CDR3 is built from 14 residues. The CDR3 bases are TGTGCCAGCAGTACCACGGGGGGTAATGAAAAACTGTTTTTT. Its protein is CASSTTGGNEKLFF.

This chain uses TRBV7-2 with TRBJ1-5, with D hard to call. There are 15 residues in the CDR3. The ends were cut back, 0 bases at V and 1 base at J, with 7 bases in the middle. In germline, CDR1 is SGHTA, CDR2 FQGNSA. In nucleotides, the CDR3 is TGTGCCAGCAGCTTAGCTGGATTGAGCAATCAGCCCCAGCATTTT. Amino acids: CASSLAGLSNQPQHF. Using reference TRBV7-2 and TRBJ1-5 for the parts outside the CDR3, the full variable domain is GAGVSQSPSNKVTEKGKDVELRCDPISGHTALYWYRQSLGQGLEFLIYFQGNSAPDKSGLPSDRFSAERTGGSVSTLTIQRTQQEDSAVYLCASSLAGLSNQPQHFGDGTRLSIL.

The V and J genes are TRBV30 and TRBJ1-3; no clear D. This CDR3 is built from 11 residues. Between the trimmed V and J ends, which lost 5 bases and 1 base, there was a span of 3 bases. Germline V gene lookup returns CDR1 GTSNPN and CDR2 SVGIG (reference sequence). The CDR3 sequence: CAWGSGNTIYF. In nucleotides, the CDR3 is TGTGCCTGGGGGTCTGGAAACACCATATATTTT. Looking up the rest from reference TRBV30 and TRBJ1-3 gives the full variable domain: SQTIHQWPATLVQPVGSPLSLECTVEGTSNPNLYWYRQAAGRGLQLLFYSVGIGQISSEVPQNLSASRPQDRQFILSSKKLLLSDSGFYLCAWGSGNTIYFGEGSWLTVV.

The chain is built from TRBV27 and TRBJ1-4, with a weak D call TRBD1 (5 bases). Germline V lookup: CDR1 MNHEY, CDR2 SMNVEV (reference sequence). The CDR3 runs 14 residues. V shed 6 bases and J shed 7 bases, with 15 bases lying between them. In nucleotides, the CDR3 is TGTGCCAGCAGCGGTTGGACAAACGGTGAAAAACTGTTTTTT. This sequence encodes CASSGWTNGEKLFF.

The chain links TRBV9 to TRBJ2-7, with a weak D call TRBD2 (6 bases). Trimming stripped 0 bases from V and 0 bases from J, with 7 bases between. Germline CDR1 reads SGDLS; CDR2 reads YYNGEE. This CDR3 spans 14 amino acids. CDR3 residues: CASSVGGDSYEQYF. CDR3 DNA sequence: TGTGCCAGCAGCGTAGGGGGGGACTCCTACGAGCAGTACTTC.

The chain has TRBV4-2 and TRBJ2-7, with D tentatively TRBD1 or TRBD2 (5 bases each). Deletions cut 0 bases from V and 3 bases from J, with 15 bases between. CDR3 length: 16 residues. CDR1 and CDR2 (germline): LGHNA, YNFKEQ. CDR3 bases: TGTGCCAGCAGCCAAGAAGGGGTCGGGGTCGACTACGAGCAGTACTTC. Its protein product is CASSQEGVGVDYEQYF.

J is TRBJ1-1 and V is TRBV28; D may be TRBD1 (6 bases). V was cut by 6 bases and J by 6 bases, with 20 bases left in between. Germline V gene lookup returns CDR1 MDHEN and CDR2 SYDVKM. The CDR3 spans 15 residues. CDR3 protein: CASSLKDSPLAEAFF. In DNA, the CDR3 is TGTGCCAGCAGCCTTAAGGACAGTCCCCTCGCTGAAGCTTTCTTT.

There are a few counts of this clone. The chain employs TRBV7-9 and TRBJ2-7, with D possibly matching TRBD2 (6 bases). The CDR3 totals 16 residues. Germline V gene sequence: CDR1 SEHNR, CDR2 FQNEAQ (reference sequence). V shed 3 bases and J shed 4 bases, with 19 bases lying between them. The CDR3 DNA follows: TGTGCCAGCAGCTTGGGCAGACCGGGACTGCCTTACGAGCAGTACTTC. Protein: CASSLGRPGLPYEQYF.

The sample holds a few counts of this clone. The chain uses TRBV5-1 and TRBJ2-5; a weak D match, TRBD2 (5 bases). Germline loops: CDR1 SGHRS, CDR2 YFSETQ. Trimming pared 3 bases from V and 7 bases from J, leaving 13 bases between. This CDR3 contains 13 residues. In DNA form, the CDR3 reads TGCGCCAGCAGCTCCTTGGGAGAATCGACCCAGTACTTC. Its protein is CASSSLGESTQYF.

The rearrangement links TRBV7-2 to TRBJ1-5, with D unresolved. Trimming removed 4 bases at V and 0 bases at J, with 7 bases between. The CDR3 covers 14 residues. Germline CDR1 reads SGHTA; CDR2 reads FQGNSA. CDR3 bases: TGTGCCAGCAGCTCGCCTTATAGCAATCAGCCCCAGCATTTT. Translated, it gives CASSSPYSNQPQHF.

This clone was counted a single time. Other DNA sequences in this specimen translate into the identical CDR3. V is TRBV9 and J is TRBJ2-7; D may be TRBD2 (6 bases). CDR1 SGDLS and CDR2 YYNGEE come from the germline V gene. The CDR3 runs to 13 residues. With 2 bases removed from V and 2 bases from J, the gap between germline ends came to 8 bases. The CDR3 sequence is CASSVGGTYEQYF. As DNA, the CDR3 is TGTGCCAGCAGCGTGGGGGGAACCTACGAGCAGTACTTC.

The CDR3 loop is CASSPGGLYSTDTQYF. As DNA, the CDR3 is TGTGCCAGCTCACCGGGAGGACTCTACAGCACAGATACGCAGTATTTT. The rearrangement joins TRBV18 to TRBJ2-3, with a possible D match to TRBD2 (6 bases). Trimming stripped 3 bases from V and 0 bases from J, with 13 bases between. Germline lookup yields CDR1 KGHSH and CDR2 LQKENI. The CDR3 extends over 16 amino acids.

The V and J genes are TRBV6-5 and TRBJ2-1; tentative D call: TRBD1 (5 bases). V lost 0 bases to trimming and J lost 9 bases, with 9 bases between them. Germline V gene sequence: CDR1 MNHEY, CDR2 SVGAGI. The CDR3 spans 13 residues. As DNA, the CDR3 is TGTGCCAGCAGTTACTCGCAGGGTACTGAGCAGTTCTTC. This encodes CASSYSQGTEQFF.

This sequence joins TRBV10-3 and TRBJ2-3, with TRBD2 identical over 7 bases. Germline assignment: CDR1 ENHRY and CDR2 SYGVKD. This CDR3 has 17 amino acids. V lost 6 bases and J lost 5; bases outside the gene matches: 17. CDR3 bases: TGTGCCATCAGACCCTCTACTAGCGAAGAGTGGGGAGATACGCAGTATTTT. Translating it yields CAIRPSTSEEWGDTQYF.

This chain uses TRBV7-6 with TRBJ1-4, with TRBD1 identical over 9 bases. The CDR3 extends over 16 amino acids. The V gene's germline CDR1 is SGHVS and CDR2 FNYEAQ. The J segment lost 7 bases and the V segment lost 1 base, leaving 7 bases of the junction unmatched. This CDR3 reads CASSLVQGALGEKLFF. CDR3 nucleotides: TGTGCCAGCAGCTTAGTACAGGGGGCTCTGGGTGAAAAACTGTTTTTT.

This clone was seen only once. The chain combines TRBV7-2 with TRBJ2-5; the D call may be TRBD1 or TRBD2 (5 bases each). Germline CDR1 is SGHTA and CDR2 is FQGNSA. V shed 1 base and J shed 2 bases, with 8 bases lying between them. The CDR3 contains 14 residues. Here the CDR3 DNA reads TGTGCCAGCAGCTTAGGCAGGGAGCAAGAGACCCAGTACTTC. Residues: CASSLGREQETQYF.

The chain couples TRBV11-3 to TRBJ2-2, with D perhaps matching TRBD1 or TRBD2 (6 bases each). Germline V gene lookup returns CDR1 SGHNT and CDR2 YENEEA. V dropped 5 bases and J dropped 1 base, with 14 bases sitting between them. There are 16 residues in the CDR3. Written as DNA, the CDR3 is TGTGCCAGCAGCCCGGCGGGACACCTGAACACCGGGGAGCTGTTTTTT. Protein: CASSPAGHLNTGELFF.

Remarks on this clone: Sequence at one end of the junction differs from germline and may be a read error. This sequence joins TRBV30 and TRBJ1-2; D call uncertain. Germline CDR1 and CDR2: GTSNPN and SVGIG (reference sequence). This CDR3 comprises 16 residues. CDR3 in DNA: TGTGCCTGGTCCTCATCTAGGGTTTTCCGCGGCGGAAGTCTGGGCTTC. Protein product: CAWSSSRVFRGGSLGF.

The J gene is TRBJ2-2, the V gene TRBV7-8; perhaps D is TRBD1 or TRBD2 (6 bases each). CDR3 length: 17 amino acids. Germline V lookup: CDR1 SGHVS, CDR2 FQNEAQ. Between the trimmed V and J ends, which lost 4 bases and 5 bases, there was a span of 20 bases. The CDR3 here is CASSSYLGGPVTGELFF. For the CDR3, the DNA is TGTGCCAGCAGCTCATACCTTGGGGGGCCGGTAACCGGGGAGCTGTTTTTT.

V is TRBV18 and J is TRBJ2-7, with 7 bases that match TRBD2. V was pared by 3 bases and J by 2 bases, with 7 bases of the junction left unmatched. Germline CDR1 and CDR2: KGHSH and LQKENI. The CDR3 extends over 15 amino acids. CDR3 sequence: CASSPSGTTPYEQYF. As DNA, the CDR3 is TGTGCCAGCTCACCCTCCGGGACTACCCCCTACGAGCAGTACTTC.

This clone was found once. This chain joins TRBV10-3 and TRBJ2-3; a weak D match, TRBD2 (6 bases). CDR1 is ENHRY and CDR2 is SYGVKD in the germline V gene. CDR3 length: 14 amino acids. Trimming left V 6 bases short and J 3 bases short, with 13 bases between. The CDR3 bases are TGTGCCATCAGCCCCGGAGGGCGTACAGATACGCAGTATTTT. Encoded protein: CAISPGGRTDTQYF.

This clone was counted between two and nine times. This chain connects TRBV4-1 to TRBJ2-5; possibly TRBD2 for D (6 bases). This CDR3 is built from 14 residues. The V end was cut by 0 bases, the J end by 3 bases, with 8 bases between. CDR1 is MGHRA, CDR2 YSYEKL, per germline. CDR3: CASSQEQREETQYF. The DNA for the CDR3 is TGCGCCAGCAGCCAAGAACAGCGGGAAGAGACCCAGTACTTC.